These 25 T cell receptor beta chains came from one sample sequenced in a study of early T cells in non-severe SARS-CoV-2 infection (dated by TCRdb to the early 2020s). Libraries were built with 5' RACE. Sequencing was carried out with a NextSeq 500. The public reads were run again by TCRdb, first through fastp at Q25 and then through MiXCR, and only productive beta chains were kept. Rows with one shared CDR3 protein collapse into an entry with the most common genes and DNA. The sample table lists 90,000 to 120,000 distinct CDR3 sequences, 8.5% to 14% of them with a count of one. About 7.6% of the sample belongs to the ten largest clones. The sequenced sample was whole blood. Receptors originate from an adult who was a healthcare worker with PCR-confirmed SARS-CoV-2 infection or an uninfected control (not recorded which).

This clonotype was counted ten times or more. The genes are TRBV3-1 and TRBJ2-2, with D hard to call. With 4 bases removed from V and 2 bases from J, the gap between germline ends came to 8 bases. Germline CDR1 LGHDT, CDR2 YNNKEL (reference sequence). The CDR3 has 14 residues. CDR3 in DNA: TGTGCCAGCAGCCTGAGGAGAAACACCGGGGAGCTGTTTTTT. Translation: CASSLRRNTGELFF.

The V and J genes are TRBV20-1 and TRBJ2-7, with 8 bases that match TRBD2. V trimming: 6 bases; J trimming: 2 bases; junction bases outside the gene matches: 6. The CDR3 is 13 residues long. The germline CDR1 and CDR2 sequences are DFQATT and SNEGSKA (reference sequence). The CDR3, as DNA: TGCAGTGCCGCGGGACTAGGAACCTACGAGCAGTACTTC. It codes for CSAAGLGTYEQYF.

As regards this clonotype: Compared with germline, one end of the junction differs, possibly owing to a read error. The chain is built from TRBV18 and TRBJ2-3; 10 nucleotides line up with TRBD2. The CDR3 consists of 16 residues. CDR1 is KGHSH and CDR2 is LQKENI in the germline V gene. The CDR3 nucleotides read TGTGCCACCTCACCAGGTCTAGCGGGAGCAACAGATACGCAGTATTTT. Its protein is CATSPGLAGATDTQYF.

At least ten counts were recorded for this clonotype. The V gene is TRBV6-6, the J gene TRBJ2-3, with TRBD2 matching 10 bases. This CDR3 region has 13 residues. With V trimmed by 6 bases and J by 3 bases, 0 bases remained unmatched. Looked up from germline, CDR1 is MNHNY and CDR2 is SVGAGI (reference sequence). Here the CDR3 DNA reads TGTGCCAGCAGGACTAGCGGGACAGATACGCAGTATTTT. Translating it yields CASRTSGTDTQYF.

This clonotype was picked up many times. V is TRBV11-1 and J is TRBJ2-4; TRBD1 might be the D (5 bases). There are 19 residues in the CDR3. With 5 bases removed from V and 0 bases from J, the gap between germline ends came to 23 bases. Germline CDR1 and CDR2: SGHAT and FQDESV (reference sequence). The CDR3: CASSLSSASGALAKNIQYF. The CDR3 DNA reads TGTGCCAGCAGCCTCTCCAGCGCGAGTGGGGCCTTAGCCAAAAACATTCAGTACTTC.

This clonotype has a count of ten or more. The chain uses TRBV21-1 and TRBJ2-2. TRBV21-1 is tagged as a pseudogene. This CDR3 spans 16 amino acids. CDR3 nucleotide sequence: TGTGCCAGCAGCCCCCAAGGCTGGGGAAACACCGGGGAGCTGTTTTTT. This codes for CASSPQGWGNTGELFF.

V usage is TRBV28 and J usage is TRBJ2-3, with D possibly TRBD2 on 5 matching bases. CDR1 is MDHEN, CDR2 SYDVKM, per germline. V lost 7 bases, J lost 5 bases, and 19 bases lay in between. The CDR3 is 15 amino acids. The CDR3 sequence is CASTIGYQAGDTQYF. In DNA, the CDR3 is TGTGCCAGCACCATAGGATACCAGGCGGGAGATACGCAGTATTTT.

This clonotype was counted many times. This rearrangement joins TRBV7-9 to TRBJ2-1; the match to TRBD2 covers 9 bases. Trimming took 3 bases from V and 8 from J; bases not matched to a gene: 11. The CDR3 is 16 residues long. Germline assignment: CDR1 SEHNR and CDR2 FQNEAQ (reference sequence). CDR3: CASSFGGRALLDEQFF. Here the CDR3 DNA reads TGTGCCAGCAGCTTCGGCGGGAGGGCCTTGTTGGATGAGCAGTTCTTC.

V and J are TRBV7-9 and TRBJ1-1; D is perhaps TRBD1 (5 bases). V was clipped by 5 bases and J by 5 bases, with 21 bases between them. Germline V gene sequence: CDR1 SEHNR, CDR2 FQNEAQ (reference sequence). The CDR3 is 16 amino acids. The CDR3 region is CASSPRPNVGVTEAFF. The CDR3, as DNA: TGTGCCAGCAGCCCGAGACCAAATGTAGGGGTAACTGAAGCTTTCTTT.

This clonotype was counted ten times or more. The CDR3 nucleotides are TGTGCCAGCAGTTTAGTAAGCGGTCGAAATGAGCAGTTCTTC. It codes for CASSLVSGRNEQFF. The chain couples TRBV12-3 or TRBV12-4 to TRBJ2-1, with a weak D call TRBD2 (5 bases). With 1 base removed from V and 7 bases from J, the gap between germline ends came to 11 bases. This CDR3 spans 14 amino acids.

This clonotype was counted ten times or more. The CDR3 DNA reads TGTGCCAGCAGCCCGACCCTAACAGGGGAGCTGTTTTTT. It translates to CASSPTLTGELFF. The V call is TRBV5-6, the J call TRBJ2-2; D is unresolved. V lost 4 bases, J lost 8 bases, and 12 bases lay in between. From germline, CDR1 is SGHDT and CDR2 YYEEEE. This CDR3 is built from 13 residues.

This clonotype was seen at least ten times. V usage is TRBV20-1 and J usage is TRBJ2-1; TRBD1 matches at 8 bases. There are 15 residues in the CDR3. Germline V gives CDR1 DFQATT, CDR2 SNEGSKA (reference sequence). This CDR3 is CRVLTGTGIYNEQFF. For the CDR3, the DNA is TGCAGGGTTCTCACCGGGACAGGAATCTACAATGAGCAGTTCTTC.

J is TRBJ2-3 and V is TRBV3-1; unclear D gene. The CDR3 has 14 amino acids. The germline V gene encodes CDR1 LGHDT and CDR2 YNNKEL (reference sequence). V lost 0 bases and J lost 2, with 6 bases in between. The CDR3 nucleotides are TGTGCCAGCAGCCAAGACAGCGCCACAGATACGCAGTATTTT. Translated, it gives CASSQDSATDTQYF.

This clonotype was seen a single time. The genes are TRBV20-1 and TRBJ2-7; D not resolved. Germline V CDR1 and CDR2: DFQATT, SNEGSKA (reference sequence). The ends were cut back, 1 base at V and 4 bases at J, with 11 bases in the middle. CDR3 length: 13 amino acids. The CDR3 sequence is CSARGNREYEQYF. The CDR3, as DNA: TGCAGTGCTAGAGGTAACAGAGAGTACGAGCAGTACTTC.

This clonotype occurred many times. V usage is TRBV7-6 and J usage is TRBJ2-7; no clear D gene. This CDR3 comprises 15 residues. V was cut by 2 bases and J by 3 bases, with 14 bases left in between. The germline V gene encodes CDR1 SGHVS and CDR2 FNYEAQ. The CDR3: CASSLYSTDGYEQYF. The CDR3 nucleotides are TGTGCCAGCAGCTTATATAGTACAGACGGCTACGAGCAGTACTTC. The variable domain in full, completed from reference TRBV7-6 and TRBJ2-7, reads GAGVSQSPRYKVTKRGQDVALRCDPISGHVSLYWYRQALGQGPEFLTYFNYEAQQDKSGLPNDRFSAERPEGSISTLTIQRTEQRDSAMYRCASSLYSTDGYEQYFGPGTRLTVT.

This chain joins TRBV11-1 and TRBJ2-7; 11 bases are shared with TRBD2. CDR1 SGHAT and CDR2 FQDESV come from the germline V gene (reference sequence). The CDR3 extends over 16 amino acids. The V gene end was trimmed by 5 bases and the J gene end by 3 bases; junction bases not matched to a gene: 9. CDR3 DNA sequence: TGTGCCAGCAGCCAGGGCGGGACTAGCGGCATCTACGAGCAGTACTTC. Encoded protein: CASSQGGTSGIYEQYF.

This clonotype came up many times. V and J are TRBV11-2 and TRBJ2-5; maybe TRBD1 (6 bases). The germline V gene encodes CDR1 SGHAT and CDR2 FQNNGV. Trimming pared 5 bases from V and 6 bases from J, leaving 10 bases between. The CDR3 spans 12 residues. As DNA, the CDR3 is TGTGCCAGCAGCGCACAGGGTAAGACCCAGTACTTC. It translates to CASSAQGKTQYF.

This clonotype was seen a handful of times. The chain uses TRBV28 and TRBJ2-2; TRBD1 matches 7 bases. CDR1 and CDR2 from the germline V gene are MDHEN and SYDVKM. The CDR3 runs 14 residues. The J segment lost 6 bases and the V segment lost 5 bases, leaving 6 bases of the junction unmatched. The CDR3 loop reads CASSEQGSPGELFF. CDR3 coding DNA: TGTGCCAGCAGTGAACAGGGGTCCCCCGGGGAGCTGTTTTTT.

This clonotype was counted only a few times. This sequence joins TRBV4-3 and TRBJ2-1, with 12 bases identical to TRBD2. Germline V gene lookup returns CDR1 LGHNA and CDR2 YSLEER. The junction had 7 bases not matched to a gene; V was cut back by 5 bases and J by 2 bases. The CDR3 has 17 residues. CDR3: CASSKSGLAGPYNEQFF. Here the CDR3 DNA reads TGCGCCAGCAGCAAAAGCGGACTAGCGGGGCCCTACAATGAGCAGTTCTTC.

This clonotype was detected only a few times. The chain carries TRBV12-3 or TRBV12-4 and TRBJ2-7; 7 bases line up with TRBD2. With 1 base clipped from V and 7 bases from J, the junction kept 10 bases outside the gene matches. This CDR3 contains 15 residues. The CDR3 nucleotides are TGTGCCAGCAGTTTAGGGGAGGGCCTCTCTCAGGAGCAGTACTTC. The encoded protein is CASSLGEGLSQEQYF.

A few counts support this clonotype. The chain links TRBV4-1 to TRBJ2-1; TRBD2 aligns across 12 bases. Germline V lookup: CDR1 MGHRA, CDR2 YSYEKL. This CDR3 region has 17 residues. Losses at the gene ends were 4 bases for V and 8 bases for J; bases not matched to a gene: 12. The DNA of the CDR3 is TGCGCCAGCAGCCCTCGACTAGCGGGAGCCGGCCACGATGAGCAGTTCTTC. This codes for CASSPRLAGAGHDEQFF.

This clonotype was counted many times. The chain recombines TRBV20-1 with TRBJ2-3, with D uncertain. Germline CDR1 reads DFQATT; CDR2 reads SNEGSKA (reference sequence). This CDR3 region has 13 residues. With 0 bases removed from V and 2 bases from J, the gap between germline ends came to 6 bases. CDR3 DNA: TGCAGTGCTAGAGAAGTGCTCACAGATACGCAGTATTTT. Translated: CSAREVLTDTQYF.

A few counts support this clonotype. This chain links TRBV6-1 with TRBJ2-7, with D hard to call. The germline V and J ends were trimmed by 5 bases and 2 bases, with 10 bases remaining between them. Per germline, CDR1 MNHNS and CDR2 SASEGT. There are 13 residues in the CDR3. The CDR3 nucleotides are TGTGCCAGCAGTAATGGGTCGCCCTACGAGCAGTACTTC. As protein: CASSNGSPYEQYF.

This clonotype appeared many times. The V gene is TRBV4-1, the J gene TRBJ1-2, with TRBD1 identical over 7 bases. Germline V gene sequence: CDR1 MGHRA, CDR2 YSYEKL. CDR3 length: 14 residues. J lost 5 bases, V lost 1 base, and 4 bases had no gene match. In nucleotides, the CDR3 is TGCGCCAGCAGCCAAGGGGACAGAAATTATGGCTACACCTTC. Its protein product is CASSQGDRNYGYTF.

The CDR3 spells CASSGNAEAFF. The CDR3 bases are TGTGCCAGCTCAGGTAATGCTGAAGCTTTCTTT. The chain is built from TRBV18 and TRBJ1-1; D remains unclear. The V gene's germline CDR1 is KGHSH and CDR2 LQKENI. The CDR3 consists of 11 residues. The V gene lost 5 bases and the J gene lost 6 bases, with 7 bases spanning the gap.